This entry is about one T cell receptor (beta chain). This clonotype appeared a few times. No cognate antigen has been identified for it. Within one base of it there is no much larger clone, and no base qualities were kept. The time point label, as the study defines it: patch test 1, 2 weeks after DPC sensitization. The sample's treatment or condition, from its label and the paper: therapeutic diphenylcyclopropenone sensitization with weekly scalp DPC. At every patch-test visit, the blood draw took place before the patch test was put on. Patients were considered eligible if aged 18 to 70, diagnosed with alopecia and deemed suitable for DPC therapy, and patients were excluded if pregnant. Total RNA was isolated from unfractionated whole blood collected in Tempus Blood RNA tubes. The data were obtained in a study of human T cells and chemical hapten exposure (dated by TCRdb to the early 2020s). Regarding the study in general: For sensitization, 2% DPC in acetone was applied to a 2 cm by 2 cm area of upper inner arm skin. Throughout the study period of about 25 weeks, patients also received therapeutic DPC doses to the scalp every week. Patch testing was done on the upper back using Finn chambers containing 0.01% DPC, and results were scored after 6 days according to International Contact Dermatitis Research Group standards. Alopecia areata with under or over 50% scalp involvement, alopecia totalis and alopecia universalis were represented in the patient cohort, which was mostly female. Libraries were pooled for sequencing, and per-sample TCR yields varied mainly because of small differences in library volumes within the pool. Peripheral blood TCR repertoire changes were tracked in vivo in alopecia patients during primary and secondary sensitization to the hapten diphenylcyclopropenone (DPC). Patient blood was sampled pre-sensitization (week 0) and at 2, 6 and about 24 weeks after DPC sensitization. For TCR sequencing, blood came from 25 to 35 alopecia patients at anywhere from one to four time points (pre-sensitization, 2, 6 and 24 weeks).

Findings and caveats that apply to the study as a whole: The number of TCRs above 1 in 1000 frequency did not change with DPC sensitization; there was no evidence of global repertoire structure alterations. Repeated subsampling changed both the strength of the expansion versus patch-test correlation and the threshold at which that correlation became significant. Significantly more large CDR3 similarity clusters were formed by expanded TCRs than by pre-sensitization or healthy control sets, consistent with antigen-driven responses. A positive correlation was found between the number of PT1 expanded TCRs and patch test score, with significance reached at thresholds 8, 16 and 32 but not 4. Alopecia, a presumed autoimmune disease, was present in all patients, so the immune response of the patients might differ from that of healthy individuals.

Library preparation was by RACE. These reads were obtained on a NextSeq 500. Library preparation attached unique molecular identifiers to individual cDNA molecules for quantitative, reproducible TCR counting. Both TCR alpha and TCR beta chains were sequenced from each blood RNA sample. Concerning the study's data processing: Samples had a median of around 92,000 TCRs, with a range from roughly 20,000 to 690,600. The Decombinator software suite was used to annotate the V, J and CDR3 of the TCR reads. For the PS versus PT1 abundance plots, all samples were subsampled to the same number of TCRs (28,000). TCRs were defined as expanded if absent before sensitization and observed at least eight times at the 2-week time point. TCRdb reprocessed the public reads (quality trimming at Q25 with fastp, clone calling with MiXCR) and kept in-frame beta chains. Each CDR3 protein gets just one entry, which takes the most common genes and DNA from the rows behind it. The V and J calls, along with clone size, are taken from TCRdb and not from the paper's own processing. The sample profile shows roughly 380,000 distinct CDR3 sequences; nearly 5% of them were found once. The top ten clonotypes cover under 3% of the sample.

Counted from cysteine to phenylalanine, this CDR3 has 17 amino acids. The DNA shown is the 51-base CDR3, in frame from base 1. The junction shows trimming of 6 bases on V and 4 bases on J, and the gene matches do not reach 13 bases of it. As encoded in the germline V gene, CDR1 is SNHLY while CDR2 is FYNNEI. The sequence joins TRBV2 to TRBJ2-3, with 10 central nucleotides matching TRBD1. This receptor was obtained from a woman between 50 and 59 years old with alopecia areata. Some clones in this sample may be carry-over from other donors' samples. This specimen consisted of whole blood, obtained in connection with sensitization to the hapten diphenylcyclopropenone (DPC). The DNA sequence follows: TGTGCCAGCAGAGACTTGGGACAGGGGAAGGTCGCAGATACGCAGTATTTT. It translates as CASRDLGQGKVADTQYF. When the CDR3 is completed using the reference TRBV2 and TRBJ2-3 genes on either side, the full variable domain is EPEVTQTPSHQVTQMGQEVILRCVPISNHLYFYWYRQILGQKVEFLVSFYNNEISEKSEIFDDQFSVERPDGSNFTLKIRSTKLEDSAMYFCASRDLGQGKVADTQYFGPGTRLTVL.